This T cell receptor beta chain stems from a study of blood T cell repertoires in COVID-19. Sequencing was performed with immunoSEQ multiplex PCR; in TCRdb, only in-frame clones are kept and a portion is missing. The sample contains around 140,000 clones, roughly 81% of which appear only once. This TCR came from a woman in her forties or fifties with active or convalescent COVID-19. The sample comprised peripheral blood.

CDR3: CASSPRTGGSETQYF. The CDR3 bases are TGTGCCAGCAGCCCCCGGACAGGGGGAAGTGAGACCCAGTACTTC. This chain joins TRBV7-2 and TRBJ2-5; 10 bases match TRBD1. Germline V CDR1 and CDR2: SGHTA, FQGNSA. This CDR3 is 15 amino acids long. J was trimmed by 5 bases and V by 5 bases; bases with no gene match: 8.